This passage covers 21 T cell receptor beta chains from one sample sequenced in a study of T-cell memory formation after mild COVID-19. One entry per CDR3 protein results from TCRdb running MiXCR on the 5' RACE reads. The sample has 400,000 to 550,000 distinct CDR3 sequences, 20% to 30% seen once; the top ten hold about 12%. The sequenced sample was PBMCs or a T cell subset sorted from them (not recorded which). All receptors derive from an adult woman who had mild COVID-19 (a few samples of this study predate the infection). Cell type and time point are not known.

This clonotype was observed a single time. The chain couples TRBV18 to TRBJ1-1; D gene unclear. In germline, CDR1 is KGHSH, CDR2 LQKENI. V lost 2 bases to trimming and J lost 0 bases, with 7 bases between them. This CDR3 region has 14 residues. The CDR3 loop reads CASSPKEMNTEAFF. The CDR3 DNA is TGTGCCAGCTCACCAAAGGAGATGAACACTGAAGCTTTCTTT.

This chain uses TRBV20-1 with TRBJ2-7, with 9 bases identical to TRBD1. Germline loops: CDR1 DFQATT, CDR2 SNEGSKA (reference sequence). The junction had 14 bases not matched to a gene; V was cut back by 2 bases and J by 3 bases. The CDR3 loop spans 17 amino acids. This CDR3 reads CSARPRDRVTYFYEQYF. The CDR3 region has the DNA TGCAGTGCTAGACCCCGGGACAGGGTCACGTACTTCTACGAGCAGTACTTC.

This clonotype was found a few times. The chain recombines TRBV7-3 with TRBJ2-1; no reliable D call. V was cut by 5 bases and J by 6 bases, with 14 bases left in between. This CDR3 comprises 14 residues. Germline V gives CDR1 SGHTA, CDR2 FQGTGA. Here the CDR3 reads CASSQSGVGNEQFF. DNA for the CDR3: TGTGCCAGCAGCCAGAGTGGGGTGGGCAATGAGCAGTTCTTC.

This clonotype turned up a few times. V and J are TRBV20-1 and TRBJ2-7; 8 bases map to TRBD1. This CDR3 spans 13 amino acids. V trimming: 3 bases; J trimming: 5 bases; junction bases outside the gene matches: 6. Germline loops: CDR1 DFQATT, CDR2 SNEGSKA (reference sequence). As DNA, the CDR3 is TGCAGTGCTAGTGGACAGGGTGGGAACGAGCAGTACTTC. This gives the protein CSASGQGGNEQYF.

The genes are TRBV5-6 and TRBJ2-3, with D perhaps matching TRBD2 (7 bases). V gave up 6 bases and J gave up 5 bases, with 16 bases separating them. Germline CDR1 reads SGHDT; CDR2 reads YYEEEE. This CDR3 has 14 amino acids. DNA for the CDR3: TGTGCCAGCAAGCGGGACACCCGGGGAGATACGCAGTATTTT. It encodes CASKRDTRGDTQYF.

This clonotype was found a few times. V and J are TRBV7-9 and TRBJ2-7; D is undetermined. In germline, CDR1 is SEHNR, CDR2 FQNEAQ (reference sequence). The V gene lost 8 bases and the J gene lost 3 bases, with 14 bases spanning the gap. This CDR3 contains 13 residues. The CDR3 region has the DNA TGTGCCAGCTCCCAGGACGCGAACTACGAGCAGTACTTC. It yields the protein CASSQDANYEQYF.

The V gene is TRBV7-9, the J gene TRBJ2-7; D is ambiguous. Looked up from germline, CDR1 is SEHNR and CDR2 is FQNEAQ (reference sequence). V was pared by 3 bases and J by 4 bases, with 7 bases between. The CDR3 runs to 12 residues. The CDR3 DNA follows: TGTGCCAGCAGCTTCAATCCGTACGAGCAGTACTTC. This translates into CASSFNPYEQYF. The full variable domain, its missing parts supplied by reference TRBV7-9 and TRBJ2-7, is DTGVSQNPRHKITKRGQNVTFRCDPISEHNRLYWYRQTLGQGPEFLTYFQNEAQLEKSRLLSDRFSAERPKGSFSTLEIQRTEQGDSAMYLCASSFNPYEQYFGPGTRLTVT.

This clonotype showed up just a few times. J is TRBJ2-5 and V is TRBV20-1, with 12 bases that match TRBD2. The CDR3 length is 19 residues. CDR1 and CDR2 from the germline V gene are DFQATT and SNEGSKA (reference sequence). Trimming at V came to 0 bases and at J to 2 bases, leaving 13 bases not matched to a gene. This chain's CDR3 is CSARDPQGTSGGSQETQYF. DNA for the CDR3: TGCAGTGCTAGAGATCCCCAGGGTACTAGCGGGGGGTCGCAAGAGACCCAGTACTTC.

This clonotype turned up a few times. This chain links TRBV12-3 or TRBV12-4 with TRBJ2-3; TRBD1 matches at 9 bases. The CDR3 covers 16 residues. V lost 5 bases, J lost 5 bases, and 11 bases stayed unmatched. CDR3 bases: TGTGCCAGCAGTCCGACGACAGGGGGTAATGGAGATACGCAGTATTTT. Translation gives CASSPTTGGNGDTQYF.

The chain has TRBV5-1 and TRBJ1-1; the D is unclear. Trimming left V 4 bases short and J 4 bases short, with 17 bases between. The CDR3 has 15 amino acids. The germline V gene has CDR1 SGHRS and CDR2 YFSETQ. The CDR3 is CASSLGSLSGTEAFF. The DNA for the CDR3 is TGCGCCAGCAGCCTCGGGAGTCTATCTGGCACTGAAGCTTTCTTT.

In its sample, this clonotype was seen a few times. The chain uses TRBV12-3 or TRBV12-4 and TRBJ1-6; possible D gene TRBD1, 5 bases. The CDR3 has 15 amino acids. Deletions cut 4 bases from V and 7 bases from J, with 14 bases between. CDR3 DNA: TGTGCCAGCAGTTCCTACCCAGGGTCGAATTCACCCCTCCACTTT. Translated: CASSSYPGSNSPLHF.

This clonotype was counted a few times. The V gene is TRBV27, the J gene TRBJ2-3; D perhaps matches TRBD1 (6 bases). V lost 2 bases and J lost 0, with 12 bases in between. The CDR3 is 16 residues long. In germline, CDR1 is MNHEY, CDR2 SMNVEV (reference sequence). The CDR3 bases are TGTGCCAGCAGTTTAATTCCAGGGGTTAGCACAGATACGCAGTATTTT. This gives the protein CASSLIPGVSTDTQYF.

This clonotype has only a few counts. The rearrangement joins TRBV12-3 or TRBV12-4 to TRBJ2-3; 14 bases agree with TRBD2. The CDR3 is 19 residues long. The junction had 17 bases not matched to a gene; V was cut back by 5 bases and J by 7 bases. Here the CDR3 reads CASSTTPSTSGGAIHTQYF. CDR3 nucleotides: TGTGCCAGCAGTACCACCCCATCGACTAGCGGGGGGGCCATCCATACGCAGTATTTT.

The J gene is TRBJ2-2, the V gene TRBV7-2; D is possibly TRBD1 (6 bases). Trimming took off 5 bases at V and 6 bases at J, with 13 bases between the two ends. CDR3 length: 14 residues. CDR1 is SGHTA, CDR2 FQGNSA, per germline. CDR3 amino acids: CASSTQQGPGELFF. The DNA of the CDR3 is TGTGCCAGCAGCACCCAACAGGGACCCGGGGAGCTGTTTTTT.

The chain has TRBV21-1 and TRBJ2-6; the DNA was not compared with TRBD1, the D call given in the table. TRBV21-1 is a pseudogene. This CDR3 contains 15 residues. The CDR3 bases are TGTGCCAGCCCCCCTCAGGACTCTGGGGCCAACGTCCTGACTTTC. It translates to CASPPQDSGANVLTF.

This chain uses TRBV9 with TRBJ2-1, with a tentative D call TRBD1 (5 bases). V lost 0 bases to trimming and J lost 5 bases, with 15 bases between them. Per germline, CDR1 SGDLS and CDR2 YYNGEE. CDR3 size: 16 residues. The CDR3 loop is CASSVALGVGHNEQFF. For the CDR3, the DNA is TGTGCCAGCAGCGTAGCTTTAGGGGTCGGCCACAATGAGCAGTTCTTC.

The J gene is TRBJ2-1, the V gene TRBV7-9, with TRBD2 matching over 11 bases. CDR1 SEHNR and CDR2 FQNEAQ come from the germline V gene (reference sequence). Trimming cost V 3 bases and J 0 bases; bases outside gene matches: 4. The CDR3 covers 17 residues. CDR3 in DNA: TGTGCCAGCAGCTTGGGACTAGCGGTGAGCTCCTACAATGAGCAGTTCTTC. Translating gives CASSLGLAVSSYNEQFF.

This clonotype was recorded a few times. This sequence joins TRBV7-9 and TRBJ2-7; either TRBD1 or TRBD2 may supply D (5 bases each). Trimming took 7 bases from V and 2 from J, leaving 21 bases between them. There are 16 residues in the CDR3. Germline values: CDR1 SEHNR, CDR2 FQNEAQ (reference sequence). The CDR3 spells CASIPRGYTATYEQYF. The CDR3 nucleotides read TGTGCCAGCATCCCTCGGGGCTACACCGCTACCTACGAGCAGTACTTC.

This clonotype was counted a few times. J is TRBJ1-1 and V is TRBV12-5, with D unclear. V lost 0 bases and J lost 1, with 0 bases in between. In germline, CDR1 is LGHNT, CDR2 FRNRAP. The CDR3 spans 12 residues. The CDR3 region has the DNA TGTGCTAGTGGTTTGGTGAACACTGAAGCTTTCTTT. Protein: CASGLVNTEAFF.

V usage is TRBV20-1 and J usage is TRBJ2-3; D not certain. CDR3 size: 10 residues. Germline loops: CDR1 DFQATT, CDR2 SNEGSKA (reference sequence). Trimming cost V 3 bases and J 4 bases, with 2 bases left between them. The CDR3 DNA reads TGCAGTGCTAGTCCAGATACGCAGTATTTT. Protein: CSASPDTQYF.

This clonotype turned up a few times. The V and J genes are TRBV4-2 and TRBJ2-1; possibly TRBD1 for D (5 bases). The CDR3 contains 15 residues. Trimming took off 0 bases at V and 8 bases at J, with 14 bases between the two ends. Germline CDR1 LGHNA, CDR2 YNFKEQ. CDR3 in DNA: TGTGCCAGCAGCCAAGAAGGGCAGGGCTTCGATGAGCAGTTCTTC. Its translation: CASSQEGQGFDEQFF.